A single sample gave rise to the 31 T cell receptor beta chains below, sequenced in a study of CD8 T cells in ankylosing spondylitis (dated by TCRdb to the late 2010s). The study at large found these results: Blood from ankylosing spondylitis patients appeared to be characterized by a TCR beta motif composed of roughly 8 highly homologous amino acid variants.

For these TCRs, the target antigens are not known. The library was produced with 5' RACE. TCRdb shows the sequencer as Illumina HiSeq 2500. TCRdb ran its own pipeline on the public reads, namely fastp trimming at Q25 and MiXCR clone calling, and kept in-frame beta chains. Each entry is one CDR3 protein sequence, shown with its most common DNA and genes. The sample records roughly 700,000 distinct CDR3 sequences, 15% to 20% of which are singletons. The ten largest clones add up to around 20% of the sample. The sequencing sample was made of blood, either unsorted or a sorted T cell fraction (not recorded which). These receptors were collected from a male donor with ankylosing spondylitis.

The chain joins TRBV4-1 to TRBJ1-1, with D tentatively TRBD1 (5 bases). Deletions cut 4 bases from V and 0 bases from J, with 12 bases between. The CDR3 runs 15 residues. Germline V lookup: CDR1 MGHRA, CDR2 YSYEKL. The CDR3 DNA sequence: TGCGCCAGCAGCCTCCGGGACGGATTGAACACTGAAGCTTTCTTT. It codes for CASSLRDGLNTEAFF.

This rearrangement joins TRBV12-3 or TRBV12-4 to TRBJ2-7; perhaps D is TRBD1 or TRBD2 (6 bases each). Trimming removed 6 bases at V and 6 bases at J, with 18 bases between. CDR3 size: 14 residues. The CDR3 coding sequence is TGTGCCAGCAGGGGCGACAGGTACGGGGGCGAGCAGTACTTC. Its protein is CASRGDRYGGEQYF.

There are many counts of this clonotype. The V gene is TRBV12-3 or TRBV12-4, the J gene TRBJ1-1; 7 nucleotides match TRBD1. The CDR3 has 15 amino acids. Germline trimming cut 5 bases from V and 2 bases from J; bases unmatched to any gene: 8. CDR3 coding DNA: TGTGCCAGCAGTCCACCGGACAGGAGAAACACTGAAGCTTTCTTT. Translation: CASSPPDRRNTEAFF.

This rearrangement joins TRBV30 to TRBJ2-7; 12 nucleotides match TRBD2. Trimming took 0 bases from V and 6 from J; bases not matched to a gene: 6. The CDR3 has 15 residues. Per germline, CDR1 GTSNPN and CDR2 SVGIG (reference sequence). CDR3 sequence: CAWSVALAGGLEQYF. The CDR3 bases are TGTGCCTGGAGTGTAGCACTAGCGGGAGGTCTCGAGCAGTACTTC.

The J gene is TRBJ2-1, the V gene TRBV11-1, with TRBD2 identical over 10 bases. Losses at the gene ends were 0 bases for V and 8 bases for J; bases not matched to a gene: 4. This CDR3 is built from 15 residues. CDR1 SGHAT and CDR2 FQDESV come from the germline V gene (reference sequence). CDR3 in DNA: TGTGCCAGCAGCTTAGCGCCTAGCGGGAGATATGAGCAGTTCTTC. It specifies CASSLAPSGRYEQFF.

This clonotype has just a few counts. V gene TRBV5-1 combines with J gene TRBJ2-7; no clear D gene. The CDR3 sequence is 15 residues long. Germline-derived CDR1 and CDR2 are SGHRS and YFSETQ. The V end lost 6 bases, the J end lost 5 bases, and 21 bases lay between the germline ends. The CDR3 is CASTTTPGLVHEQYF. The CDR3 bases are TGCGCCAGCACAACGACCCCCGGGTTGGTCCACGAGCAGTACTTC.

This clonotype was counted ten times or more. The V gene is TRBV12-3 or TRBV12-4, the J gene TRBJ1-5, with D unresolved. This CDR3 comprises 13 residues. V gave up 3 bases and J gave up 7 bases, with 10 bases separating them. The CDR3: CASSLKVGQPQHF. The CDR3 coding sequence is TGTGCCAGCAGTTTGAAGGTCGGGCAGCCCCAGCATTTT.

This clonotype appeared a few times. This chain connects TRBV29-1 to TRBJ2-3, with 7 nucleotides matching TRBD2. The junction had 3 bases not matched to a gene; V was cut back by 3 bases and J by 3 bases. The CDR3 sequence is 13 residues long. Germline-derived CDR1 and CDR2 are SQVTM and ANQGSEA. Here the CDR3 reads CSVEGEGTDTQYF. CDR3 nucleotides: TGCAGCGTTGAGGGGGAGGGGACAGATACGCAGTATTTT.

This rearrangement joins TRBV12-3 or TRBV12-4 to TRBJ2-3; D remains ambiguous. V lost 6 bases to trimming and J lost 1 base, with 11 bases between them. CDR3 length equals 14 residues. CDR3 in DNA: TGTGCCAGCAGGGAAGTCCAGCGCACAGATACGCAGTATTTT. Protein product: CASREVQRTDTQYF.

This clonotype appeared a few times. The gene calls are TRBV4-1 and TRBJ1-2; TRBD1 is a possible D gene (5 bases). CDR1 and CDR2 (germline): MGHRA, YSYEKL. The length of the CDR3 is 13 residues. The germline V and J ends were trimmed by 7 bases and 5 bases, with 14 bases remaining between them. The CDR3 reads CASNQDGAYGYTF. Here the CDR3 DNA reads TGCGCCAGCAACCAGGACGGGGCTTATGGCTACACCTTC.

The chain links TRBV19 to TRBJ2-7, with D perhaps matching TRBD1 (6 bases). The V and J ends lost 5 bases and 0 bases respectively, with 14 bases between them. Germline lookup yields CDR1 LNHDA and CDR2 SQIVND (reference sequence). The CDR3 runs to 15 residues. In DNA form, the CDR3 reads TGTGCCAGTAGTCGCCCTGGGGACAACTCCTACGAGCAGTACTTC. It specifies CASSRPGDNSYEQYF.

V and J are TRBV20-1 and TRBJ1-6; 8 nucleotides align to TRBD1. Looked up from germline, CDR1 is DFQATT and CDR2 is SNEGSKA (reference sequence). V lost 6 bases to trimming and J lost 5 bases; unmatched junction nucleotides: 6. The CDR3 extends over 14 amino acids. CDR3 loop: CSAPDRAHNSPLHF. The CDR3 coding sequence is TGCAGTGCCCCGGACAGGGCGCATAATTCACCCCTCCACTTT.

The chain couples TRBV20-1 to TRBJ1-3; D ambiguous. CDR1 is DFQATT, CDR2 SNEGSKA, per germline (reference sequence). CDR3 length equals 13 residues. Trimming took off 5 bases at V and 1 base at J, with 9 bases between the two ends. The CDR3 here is CSAEVPSGNTIYF. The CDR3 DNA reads TGCAGTGCTGAGGTTCCGTCTGGAAACACCATATATTTT.

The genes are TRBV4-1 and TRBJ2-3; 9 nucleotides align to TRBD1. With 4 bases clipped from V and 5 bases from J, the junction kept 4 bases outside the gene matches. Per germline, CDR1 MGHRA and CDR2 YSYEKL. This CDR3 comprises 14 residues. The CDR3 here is CASSLSDRGDTQYF. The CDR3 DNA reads TGCGCCAGCAGCCTATCGGACAGGGGAGATACGCAGTATTTT.

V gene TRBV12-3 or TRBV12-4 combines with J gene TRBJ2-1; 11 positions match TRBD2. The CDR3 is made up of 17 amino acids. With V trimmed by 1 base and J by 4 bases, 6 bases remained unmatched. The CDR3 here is CASSLDLLAGGYNEQFF. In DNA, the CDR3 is TGTGCCAGCAGTTTAGATCTGCTAGCGGGAGGATACAATGAGCAGTTCTTC.

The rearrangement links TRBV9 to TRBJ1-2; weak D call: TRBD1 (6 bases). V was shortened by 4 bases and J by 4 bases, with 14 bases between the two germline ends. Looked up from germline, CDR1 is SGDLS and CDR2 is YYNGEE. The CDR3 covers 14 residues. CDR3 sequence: CASSPQGQSYGYTF. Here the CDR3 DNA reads TGTGCCAGCAGCCCACAAGGACAGAGCTATGGCTACACCTTC. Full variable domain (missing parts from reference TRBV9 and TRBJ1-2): DSGVTQTPKHLITATGQRVTLRCSPRSGDLSVYWYQQSLDQGLQFLIQYYNGEERAKGNILERFSAQQFPDLHSELNLSSLELGDSALYFCASSPQGQSYGYTFGSGTRLTVV.

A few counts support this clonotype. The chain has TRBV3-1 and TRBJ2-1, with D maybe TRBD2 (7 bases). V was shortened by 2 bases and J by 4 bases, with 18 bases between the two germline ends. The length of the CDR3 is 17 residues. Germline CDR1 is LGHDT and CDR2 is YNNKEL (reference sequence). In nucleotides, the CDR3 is TGTGCCAGCAGCCAATGGGGGGGCGGCAACCAATACAATGAGCAGTTCTTC. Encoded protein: CASSQWGGGNQYNEQFF.

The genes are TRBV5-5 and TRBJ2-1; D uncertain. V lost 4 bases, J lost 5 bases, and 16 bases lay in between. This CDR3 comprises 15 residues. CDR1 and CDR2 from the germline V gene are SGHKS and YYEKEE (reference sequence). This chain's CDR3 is CASSPTYEANNEQFF. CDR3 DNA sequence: TGTGCCAGCAGCCCAACATACGAAGCTAACAATGAGCAGTTCTTC.

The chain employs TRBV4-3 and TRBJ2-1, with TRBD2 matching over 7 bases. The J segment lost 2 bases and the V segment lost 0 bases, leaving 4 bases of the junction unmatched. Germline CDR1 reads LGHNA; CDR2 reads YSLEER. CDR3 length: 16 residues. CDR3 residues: CASSQDGLGPYNEQFF. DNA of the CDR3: TGCGCCAGCAGCCAAGATGGACTAGGACCCTACAATGAGCAGTTCTTC.

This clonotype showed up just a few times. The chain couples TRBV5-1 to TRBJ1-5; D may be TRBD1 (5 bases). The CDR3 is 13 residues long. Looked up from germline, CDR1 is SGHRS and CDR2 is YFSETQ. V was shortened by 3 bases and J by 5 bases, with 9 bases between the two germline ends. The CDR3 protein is CASSWGADQPQHF. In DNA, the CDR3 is TGCGCCAGCAGCTGGGGCGCAGATCAGCCCCAGCATTTT.

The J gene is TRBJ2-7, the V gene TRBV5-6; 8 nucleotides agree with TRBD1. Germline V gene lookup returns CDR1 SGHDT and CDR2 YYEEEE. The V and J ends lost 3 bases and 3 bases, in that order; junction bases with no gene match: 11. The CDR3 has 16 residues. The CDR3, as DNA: TGTGCCAGCAGCTCTTCCCGGACAGGGCTAAGCTACGAGCAGTACTTC. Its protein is CASSSSRTGLSYEQYF.

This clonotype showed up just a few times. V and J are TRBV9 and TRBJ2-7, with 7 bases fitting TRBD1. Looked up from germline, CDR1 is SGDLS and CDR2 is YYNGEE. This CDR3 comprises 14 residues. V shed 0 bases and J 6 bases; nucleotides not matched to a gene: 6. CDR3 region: CASSVGGTATEQYF. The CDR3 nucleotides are TGTGCCAGCAGCGTAGGGGGGACAGCGACCGAGCAGTACTTC. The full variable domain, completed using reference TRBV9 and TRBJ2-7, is DSGVTQTPKHLITATGQRVTLRCSPRSGDLSVYWYQQSLDQGLQFLIQYYNGEERAKGNILERFSAQQFPDLHSELNLSSLELGDSALYFCASSVGGTATEQYFGPGTRLTVT.

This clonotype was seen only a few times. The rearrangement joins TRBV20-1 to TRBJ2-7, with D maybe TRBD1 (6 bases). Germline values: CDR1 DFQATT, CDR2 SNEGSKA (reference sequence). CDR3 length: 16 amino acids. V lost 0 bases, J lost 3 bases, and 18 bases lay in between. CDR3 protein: CSARDDQTGAYYEQYF. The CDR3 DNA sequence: TGCAGTGCTAGAGATGACCAGACAGGAGCCTACTACGAGCAGTACTTC.

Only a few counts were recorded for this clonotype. This CDR3 is CSVPPGLGTDTQYF. The CDR3 DNA reads as TGCAGCGTACCCCCGGGACTAGGGACAGATACGCAGTATTTT. The chain employs TRBV29-1 and TRBJ2-3; 8 bases agree with TRBD2. J gave up 3 bases and V 6 bases, and 8 bases lay outside the gene matches. The CDR3 spans 14 residues. CDR1 is SQVTM and CDR2 is ANQGSEA in the germline V gene.

CDR3 coding DNA: TGTGCCACCAGCAGAGAGGTTCGGAACGAGCAGTACTTC. Translating gives CATSREVRNEQYF. The V call is TRBV15, the J call TRBJ2-7; D remains unclear. This CDR3 region has 13 residues. Germline lookup yields CDR1 LNHNV and CDR2 YYDKDF (reference sequence). V was pared by 0 bases and J by 5 bases, with 8 bases between.

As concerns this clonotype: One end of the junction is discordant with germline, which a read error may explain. This CDR3 reads CAWNVLQGSNSLLHF. The CDR3 bases are TGTGCCTGGAACGTACTCCAGGGAAGTAATTCACTCCTCCACTTT. The V and J genes are TRBV30 and TRBJ1-6; perhaps TRBD1 as D (5 bases). The CDR3 has 15 residues. Per germline, CDR1 GTSNPN and CDR2 SVGIG (reference sequence).

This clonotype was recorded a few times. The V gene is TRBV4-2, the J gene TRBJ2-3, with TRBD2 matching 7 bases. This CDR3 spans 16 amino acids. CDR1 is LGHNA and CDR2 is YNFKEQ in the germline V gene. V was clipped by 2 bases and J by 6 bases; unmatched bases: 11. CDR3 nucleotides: TGTGCCAGCAGCCAACTCGGAGCGGGATTGACGGATACGCAGTATTTT. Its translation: CASSQLGAGLTDTQYF.

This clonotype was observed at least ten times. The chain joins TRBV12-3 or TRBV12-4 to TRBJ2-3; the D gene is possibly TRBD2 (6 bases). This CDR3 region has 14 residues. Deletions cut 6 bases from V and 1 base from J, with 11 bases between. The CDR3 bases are TGTGCCAGCAGGAGGAGGGTACGCACAGATACGCAGTATTTT. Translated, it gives CASRRRVRTDTQYF.

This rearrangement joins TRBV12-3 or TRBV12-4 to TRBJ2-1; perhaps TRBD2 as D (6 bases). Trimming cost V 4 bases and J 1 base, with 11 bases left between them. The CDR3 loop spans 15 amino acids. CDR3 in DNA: TGTGCCAGCAGTTGGGCGGGACGATCCTACAATGAGCAGTTCTTC. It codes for CASSWAGRSYNEQFF.

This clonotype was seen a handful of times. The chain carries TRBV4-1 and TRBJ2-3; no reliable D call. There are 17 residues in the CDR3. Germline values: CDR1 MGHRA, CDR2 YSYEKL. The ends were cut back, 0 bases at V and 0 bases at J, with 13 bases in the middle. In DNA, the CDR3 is TGCGCCAGCAGCCAAGATCTCGGAAAAACTAGCACAGATACGCAGTATTTT. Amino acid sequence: CASSQDLGKTSTDTQYF.

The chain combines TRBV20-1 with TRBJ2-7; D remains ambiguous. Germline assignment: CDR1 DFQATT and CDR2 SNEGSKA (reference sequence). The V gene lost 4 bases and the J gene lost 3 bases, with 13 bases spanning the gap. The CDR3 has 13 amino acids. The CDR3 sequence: CSAKMGIYYEQYF. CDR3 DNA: TGCAGTGCTAAGATGGGCATCTACTACGAGCAGTACTTC.